A single sample gave rise to the 22 T cell receptor beta chains below, sequenced in a study of regulatory T cells in long-lasting Graves disease listed by TCRdb under 2021. This sample's time point label indicates: persistent/refractory GD, antithyroid drugs over 5 years with positive TRAb. For both TCR sequencing and RNA sequencing, RNA was extracted from PBMCs in TRIzol. Libraries were made using multiplex PCR. The listed sequencing device is Illumina HiSeq 4000. TCR beta libraries were built with iRepertoire HTBI primers and Arm-PCR amplification of CDR3 regions. TCRdb ran its own pipeline on the public reads, namely fastp trimming at Q25 and MiXCR clone calling, and kept in-frame beta chains. Every entry covers one CDR3 protein and lists the most common genes and DNA from its rows. In this sample the table shows 350,000 to 450,000 distinct CDR3 sequences, about a fifth of which occur a single time. The ten most abundant clones make up less than 25% of the sample.

This sample comprised peripheral blood mononuclear cells (PBMCs), obtained when the disease was refractory, from a patient treated with antithyroid drugs. These receptors all come from a female donor with Graves disease.

This clonotype was found many times. The chain has TRBV7-2 and TRBJ1-2, with TRBD1 identical over 7 bases. J lost 8 bases, V lost 2 bases, and 8 bases had no gene match. CDR1 is SGHTA, CDR2 FQGNSA, per germline. The CDR3 runs 14 residues. The chain's CDR3 is CASSLPRGLGGYTF. DNA for the CDR3: TGTGCCAGCAGCTTACCTAGGGGGCTTGGCGGCTACACCTTC.

Many counts were recorded for this clonotype. The chain links TRBV11-2 to TRBJ2-2, with a tentative D call TRBD2 (5 bases). CDR3 size: 15 residues. The V and J ends lost 5 bases and 1 base respectively, with 11 bases between them. The germline V gene encodes CDR1 SGHAT and CDR2 FQNNGV. The CDR3 protein is CASSQSGGNTGELFF. The CDR3 region has the DNA TGTGCCAGCAGCCAAAGCGGAGGGAACACCGGGGAGCTGTTTTTT.

This clonotype was recorded many times. The chain recombines TRBV28 with TRBJ2-4; D may match TRBD1 or TRBD2 (5 bases each). Germline CDR1 is MDHEN and CDR2 is SYDVKM. The CDR3 consists of 17 residues. Trimming took off 3 bases at V and 1 base at J, with 16 bases between the two ends. CDR3 loop: CASSFMGPKQAKNIQYF. The DNA of the CDR3 is TGTGCCAGCAGTTTCATGGGACCCAAGCAGGCCAAAAACATTCAGTACTTC.

This clonotype showed up just a few times. The chain is built from TRBV28 and TRBJ1-1; D is unresolved. The CDR3 is made up of 14 amino acids. Trimming removed 3 bases at V and 4 bases at J, with 12 bases between. The germline gives CDR1 MDHEN, CDR2 SYDVKM. The CDR3 loop is CASSFVARGTEAFF. The CDR3 DNA follows: TGTGCCAGCAGTTTTGTGGCCCGAGGCACTGAAGCTTTCTTT.

This clonotype showed up many times. V gene TRBV6-1 combines with J gene TRBJ1-5; possible D gene TRBD1, 6 bases. V lost 6 bases to trimming and J lost 3 bases, with 9 bases between them. Germline values: CDR1 MNHNS, CDR2 SASEGT. The CDR3 is 13 residues long. The CDR3 reads CASSRDNNQPQHF. The CDR3 DNA sequence: TGTGCCAGCAGCCGGGACAACAATCAGCCCCAGCATTTT.

The chain is built from TRBV25-1 and TRBJ1-6; the D gene is possibly TRBD1 (5 bases). Germline V lookup: CDR1 MGHDK, CDR2 SYGVNS. The CDR3 runs to 15 residues. Trimming stripped 3 bases from V and 5 bases from J, with 11 bases between. The CDR3 nucleotides are TGTGCCAGCAGTGATCATCAGGGAAATAATTCACCCCTCCACTTT. It is translated as CASSDHQGNNSPLHF.

Ten or more counts support this clonotype. The chain combines TRBV27 with TRBJ1-5, with a possible D match to TRBD1 (6 bases). Trimming took off 1 base at V and 5 bases at J, with 12 bases between the two ends. Germline-derived CDR1 and CDR2 are MNHEY and SMNVEV (reference sequence). The CDR3 extends over 15 amino acids. The CDR3 nucleotides read TGTGCCAGCAGTTTATTTGGACAGTTTGATCAGCCCCAGCATTTT. Amino acids: CASSLFGQFDQPQHF.

V and J are TRBV27 and TRBJ2-1; 10 nucleotides agree with TRBD2. The V and J ends lost 9 bases and 4 bases, in that order; junction bases with no gene match: 12. Germline V lookup: CDR1 MNHEY, CDR2 SMNVEV (reference sequence). The CDR3 spans 16 residues. CDR3 bases: TGTGCCAGTTATCCAGGGAGAGCGGGAGGGTACAATGAGCAGTTCTTC. This translates into CASYPGRAGGYNEQFF.

This clonotype was counted a single time. A far larger clone is only one base removed, so a read error is likely. This rearrangement joins TRBV3-1 to TRBJ1-2, with D uncertain. CDR3 length equals 12 residues. The V gene's germline CDR1 is LGHDT and CDR2 YNNKEL (reference sequence). This chain's CDR3 is CASSPESNGFTF. The CDR3 DNA reads as TGTGCCAGCAGCCCTGAGTCTAATGGCTTCACCTTC.

Points on this clonotype: This may arise from a read error, as a much more abundant clone is one base away. CDR3 bases: TGTGCCAGCAGTTTAAATGGGGTGAGCACTGAAGCTTTCTTT. It is translated as CASSLNGVSTEAFF. The rearrangement joins TRBV12-3 or TRBV12-4 to TRBJ1-1; no definite D call. The CDR3 is made up of 14 amino acids. Trimming removed 2 bases from V and 4 bases from J, with 11 bases in between.

V is TRBV6-2 or TRBV6-3 and J is TRBJ2-2, with TRBD2 matching 11 bases. Germline assignment: CDR1 MNHEY and CDR2 SVGEGT. This CDR3 is built from 17 residues. Trimming cost V 2 bases and J 7 bases; bases outside gene matches: 9. CDR3 residues: CASSYGLAGGANGELFF. CDR3 in DNA: TGTGCCAGCAGTTACGGCCTAGCGGGAGGAGCAAACGGGGAGCTGTTTTTT.

This clonotype has just a few counts. The chain combines TRBV6-1 with TRBJ2-5; 8 bases align to TRBD2. CDR1 and CDR2 from the germline V gene are MNHNS and SASEGT. The CDR3 sequence is 15 residues long. With 6 bases clipped from V and 5 bases from J, the junction kept 11 bases outside the gene matches. CDR3 sequence: CASRFSGSGRETQYF. CDR3 coding DNA: TGTGCCAGCAGGTTCAGCGGGAGTGGTCGGGAGACCCAGTACTTC.

V usage is TRBV6-1 and J usage is TRBJ1-3, with D hard to call. Trimming removed 3 bases from V and 2 bases from J, with 11 bases in between. Germline V lookup: CDR1 MNHNS, CDR2 SASEGT. The CDR3 covers 15 residues. CDR3 in amino acids: CASSDSSYTGNTIYF. The CDR3 DNA follows: TGTGCCAGCAGTGACAGCAGTTATACTGGAAACACCATATATTTT.

V usage is TRBV19 and J usage is TRBJ1-5; no firm D call. This CDR3 contains 14 residues. The V end lost 6 bases, the J end lost 5 bases, and 14 bases lay between the germline ends. Germline V gene sequence: CDR1 LNHDA, CDR2 SQIVND (reference sequence). CDR3 amino acids: CASRDPTRDQPQHF. CDR3 nucleotide sequence: TGTGCCAGTAGAGATCCTACAAGGGATCAGCCCCAGCATTTT.

The CDR3 DNA follows: TGTGCCTGGAGCGGCGTTTTCAGGCGGAACACTGAAGCTTTCTTT. As protein: CAWSGVFRRNTEAFF. This chain joins TRBV30 and TRBJ1-1, with no clear D. The CDR3 covers 15 residues. V was pared by 3 bases and J by 1 base, with 15 bases between. CDR1 and CDR2 (germline): GTSNPN, SVGIG (reference sequence). The variable domain in full, with the rest retrieved from reference TRBV30 and TRBJ1-1, is SQTIHQWPATLVQPVGSPLSLECTVEGTSNPNLYWYRQAAGRGLQLLFYSVGIGQISSEVPQNLSASRPQDRQFILSSKKLLLSDSGFYLCAWSGVFRRNTEAFFGQGTRLTVV.

The chain employs TRBV28 and TRBJ2-1; no definite D call. The CDR3 consists of 15 residues. Trimming removed 5 bases from V and 0 bases from J, with 11 bases in between. Germline values: CDR1 MDHEN, CDR2 SYDVKM. The CDR3 protein is CASSLSFNSYNEQFF. DNA of the CDR3: TGTGCCAGCAGTCTCTCCTTCAACTCCTACAATGAGCAGTTCTTC.

This clonotype was counted ten times or more. The chain is built from TRBV28 and TRBJ2-7; D not certain. The ends were cut back, 5 bases at V and 3 bases at J, with 17 bases in the middle. This CDR3 region has 15 residues. CDR1 is MDHEN and CDR2 is SYDVKM in the germline V gene. The CDR3 DNA is TGTGCCAGCAGTCCAACCGGGTCCCCATTCTACGAGCAGTACTTC. Its protein is CASSPTGSPFYEQYF.

The J gene is TRBJ1-1, the V gene TRBV20-1, with 7 positions matching TRBD1. The CDR3 has 16 amino acids. Germline loops: CDR1 DFQATT, CDR2 SNEGSKA (reference sequence). V lost 5 bases to trimming and J lost 8 bases; unmatched junction nucleotides: 20. The CDR3: CSASSWDSVGSSEAFF. In DNA, the CDR3 is TGCAGTGCTTCAAGTTGGGACAGTGTGGGATCGTCCGAAGCTTTCTTT.

A few counts support this clonotype. V and J are TRBV6-2 or TRBV6-3 and TRBJ2-7; a weak D match, TRBD2 (5 bases). The length of the CDR3 is 17 residues. V lost 0 bases and J lost 4, with 19 bases in between. CDR1 and CDR2 (germline): MNHEY, SVGEGT. The CDR3: CASSYSSPGSALYEQYF. The CDR3 nucleotides are TGTGCCAGCAGTTACTCGAGTCCGGGGTCCGCATTGTACGAGCAGTACTTC.

Many counts were recorded for this clonotype. The chain joins TRBV6-2 or TRBV6-3 to TRBJ1-1; possibly TRBD1 for D (6 bases). The CDR3 runs to 14 residues. V was cut by 2 bases and J by 4 bases, with 11 bases left in between. Germline values: CDR1 MNHEY, CDR2 SVGEGT. CDR3 DNA: TGTGCCAGCAGTTACGGGGAAGGGGGCACTGAAGCTTTCTTT. Encoded protein: CASSYGEGGTEAFF.

V is TRBV20-1 and J is TRBJ1-1; D remains ambiguous. This CDR3 spans 12 amino acids. Trimming stripped 6 bases from V and 1 base from J, with 9 bases between. CDR1 and CDR2 (germline): DFQATT, SNEGSKA (reference sequence). This chain's CDR3 is CSAKEGNTEAFF. As DNA, the CDR3 is TGCAGTGCGAAGGAGGGGAACACTGAAGCTTTCTTT.

This clonotype appeared a few times. The CDR3 region is CAWRETGLNTEAFF. The CDR3 coding sequence is TGTGCCTGGAGGGAGACAGGCCTGAACACTGAAGCTTTCTTT. This chain links TRBV30 with TRBJ1-1, with D maybe TRBD1 (6 bases). The CDR3 runs 14 residues. V was pared by 3 bases and J by 0 bases, with 11 bases between. Germline V gene lookup returns CDR1 GTSNPN and CDR2 SVGIG (reference sequence).